This TCR beta chain was captured by sequencing in a study of spatial heterogeneity in lung cancer. Across the study: A consistent excess of beta-chain over alpha-chain sequences was detected. Unique TCR and UMI combinations averaged more than ten appearances each in raw reads.

Time point indicated: sample taken at primary tumor resection. Whole RNA, isolated from tumor, nontumor lung or frozen PBMC, was sequenced without prior sorting. The CDR3 runs 14 residues. Trimming left V 1 base short and J 9 bases short, with 16 bases between. CDR1 and CDR2 (germline): DFQATT, SNEGSKA (reference sequence). In TCRdb, the 5' RACE reads were re-called with MiXCR into one record per CDR3 protein. This sample carries about 78,000 distinct CDR3 sequences, under 8.5% of them seen once, and the ten largest clones take 6.5% to 8.5%. Whole-study findings and limits: Ubiquitous expanded tumor TCRs appeared in blood more at resection than follow-up.

Ten or more counts support this clonotype. Antigen unknown. This specimen consisted of PBMCs, obtained at surgery. The V gene is TRBV20-1, the J gene TRBJ1-5, with D uncertain. The sequence derives from a male donor with early-stage non-small cell lung cancer. The CDR3 region is CSARVAGSDSPQHF. The CDR3 region has the DNA TGCAGTGCTAGAGTCGCGGGCAGTGATTCGCCCCAGCATTTT.